This T cell receptor (beta chain) was retrieved from a study of blood T cell repertoires in COVID-19. Looking at the study overall: Donors in the United States, Italy and Spain gave samples during acute or convalescent COVID-19. The cDNA or gDNA used as material had been derived from T cells, B-cell-depleted T cells, or PBMCs.

This clone occurred a few times. Original analysis: Reference gene primer amplification gave estimated nucleated cell counts. Produced via immunoSEQ multiplex PCR; TCRdb's table is partial and in-frame only. The V and J calls and clone size were taken over from that table, and D and trimming were inferred from the DNA. This table has approximately 90,000 clones, around 88% appearing once. The germline gives CDR1 SGHKS, CDR2 YYEKEE (reference sequence). CDR3 length: 17 amino acids. After removal of 1 base from V and 5 bases from J, the junction contained 14 bases not matched to a gene. The gene calls are TRBV5-5 and TRBJ1-2; 7 bases agree with TRBD1. Sequencing was performed on peripheral blood. This TCR derives from a woman older than 75 with acute or convalescent COVID-19. The CDR3 protein is CASSLLGQTRGEYGYTF. The CDR3 DNA follows: TGTGCCAGCAGCTTGCTGGGACAGACTCGCGGGGAGTATGGCTACACCTTC.